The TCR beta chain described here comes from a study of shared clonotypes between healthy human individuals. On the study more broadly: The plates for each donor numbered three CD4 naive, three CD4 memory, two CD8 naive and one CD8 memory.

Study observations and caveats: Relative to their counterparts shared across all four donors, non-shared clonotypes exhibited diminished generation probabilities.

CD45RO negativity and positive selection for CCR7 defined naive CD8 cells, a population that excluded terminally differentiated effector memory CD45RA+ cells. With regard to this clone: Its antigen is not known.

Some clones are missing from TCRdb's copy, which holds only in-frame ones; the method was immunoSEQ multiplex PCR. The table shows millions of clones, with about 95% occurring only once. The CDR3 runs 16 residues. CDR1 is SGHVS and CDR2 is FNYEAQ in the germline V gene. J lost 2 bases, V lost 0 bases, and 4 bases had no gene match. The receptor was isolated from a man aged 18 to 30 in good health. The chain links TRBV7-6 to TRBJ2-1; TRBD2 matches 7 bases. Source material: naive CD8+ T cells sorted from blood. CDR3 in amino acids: CASSLATSAPYNEQFF. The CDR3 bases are TGTGCCAGCAGCTTAGCTACTAGCGCCCCCTACAATGAGCAGTTCTTC. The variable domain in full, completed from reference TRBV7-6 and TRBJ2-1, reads GAGVSQSPRYKVTKRGQDVALRCDPISGHVSLYWYRQALGQGPEFLTYFNYEAQQDKSGLPNDRFSAERPEGSISTLTIQRTEQRDSAMYRCASSLATSAPYNEQFFGPGTRLTVL.